Shown below are 29 T cell receptor beta chains from a single sample sequenced in a study of chemoradiotherapy in HPV16-positive cancers. Profiling relied on immunoSEQ multiplex PCR, and the TCRdb table lists in-frame clones only, not all of them. Here the sample spans 29,000 or so clones, 85% to 95% being singletons. The sequenced sample was blood, obtained from a patient who underwent chemoradiotherapy. These TCRs come from a human donor with HPV-associated anogenital cancer.

J is TRBJ1-2 and V is TRBV7-9; 8 nucleotides match TRBD1. The CDR3 consists of 16 residues. J was trimmed by 4 bases and V by 5 bases; bases with no gene match: 12. From germline, CDR1 is SEHNR and CDR2 FQNEAQ (reference sequence). CDR3 residues: CASSLSGGQAIYGYTF. The CDR3 nucleotides are TGTGCCAGCAGCCTAAGTGGGGGACAGGCAATCTATGGCTACACCTTC.

V usage is TRBV5-1 and J usage is TRBJ1-1; possibly TRBD1 for D (6 bases). Trimming left V 4 bases short and J 4 bases short, with 26 bases between. Germline V CDR1 and CDR2: SGHRS, YFSETQ. There are 18 residues in the CDR3. This CDR3 is CASSPISMAGAPGTEAFF. In DNA form, the CDR3 reads TGCGCCAGCAGCCCTATCTCAATGGCAGGGGCGCCTGGCACTGAAGCTTTCTTT. The full variable domain, rest sourced from reference TRBV5-1 and TRBJ1-1, is KAGVTQTPRYLIKTRGQQVTLSCSPISGHRSVSWYQQTPGQGLQFLFEYFSETQRNKGNFPGRFSGRQFSNSRSEMNVSTLELGDSALYLCASSPISMAGAPGTEAFFGQGTRLTVV.

This chain uses TRBV6-1 with TRBJ2-2; D might be TRBD2 (6 bases). Between the trimmed V and J ends, which lost 2 bases and 0 bases, there was a span of 10 bases. The CDR3 spans 16 residues. CDR1 and CDR2 (germline): MNHNS, SASEGT. The DNA of the CDR3 is TGTGCCAGCAGTGAACGGGCGGGAACGAACACCGGGGAGCTGTTTTTT. Translated: CASSERAGTNTGELFF.

V usage is TRBV7-2 and J usage is TRBJ1-2; D possibly corresponds to TRBD1 (5 bases). Germline V gives CDR1 SGHTA, CDR2 FQGNSA. The CDR3 consists of 13 residues. V was cut by 6 bases and J by 6 bases, with 14 bases left in between. CDR3 in DNA: TGTGCCAGCAGTCGGGACGTCGGCCATGGCTACACCTTC. Its protein product is CASSRDVGHGYTF. Looking up the rest from reference TRBV7-2 and TRBJ1-2 gives the full variable domain: GAGVSQSPSNKVTEKGKDVELRCDPISGHTALYWYRQSLGQGLEFLIYFQGNSAPDKSGLPSDRFSAERTGGSVSTLTIQRTQQEDSAVYLCASSRDVGHGYTFGSGTRLTVV.

V usage is TRBV27 and J usage is TRBJ2-1, with 9 bases that match TRBD1. CDR3 length: 15 residues. In germline, CDR1 is MNHEY, CDR2 SMNVEV (reference sequence). With V trimmed by 2 bases and J by 7 bases, 6 bases remained unmatched. CDR3: CASSLAGTGRNEQFF. CDR3 coding DNA: TGTGCCAGCAGTTTAGCCGGGACAGGGAGGAATGAGCAGTTCTTC.

The chain has TRBV7-3 and TRBJ2-3; D is perhaps TRBD2 (5 bases). The CDR3 loop spans 13 amino acids. V was shortened by 5 bases and J by 2 bases, with 8 bases between the two germline ends. CDR1 and CDR2 from the germline V gene are SGHTA and FQGTGA. CDR3 in amino acids: CASSLDYTDTQYF. The CDR3 nucleotides read TGTGCCAGCAGCCTAGACTACACAGATACGCAGTATTTT.

V and J are TRBV6-5 and TRBJ2-7; 8 positions agree with TRBD1. The V and J ends lost 6 bases and 0 bases, in that order; junction bases with no gene match: 7. The CDR3 contains 15 residues. The germline V gene encodes CDR1 MNHEY and CDR2 SVGAGI. CDR3 in DNA: TGTGCCAGCAGACAGACAGGGGCCCTCTCCTACGAGCAGTACTTC. It yields the protein CASRQTGALSYEQYF.

The V gene is TRBV5-4, the J gene TRBJ2-3; D gene uncertain. This CDR3 has 12 residues. Germline V lookup: CDR1 SGHNT, CDR2 YYREEE (reference sequence). The V end lost 4 bases, the J end lost 0 bases, and 3 bases lay between the germline ends. In DNA, the CDR3 is TGTGCCAGCAGCAGAAGCACAGATACGCAGTATTTT. Translating it yields CASSRSTDTQYF.

The chain employs TRBV7-2 and TRBJ2-2; possibly TRBD1 for D (6 bases). V was clipped by 1 base and J by 5 bases, with 14 bases between them. Looked up from germline, CDR1 is SGHTA and CDR2 is FQGNSA. The CDR3 has 16 residues. CDR3 amino acids: CASSLGFVRGTGELFF. The CDR3 region has the DNA TGTGCCAGCAGCTTAGGGTTCGTCAGGGGTACCGGGGAGCTGTTTTTT.

The gene calls are TRBV12-5 and TRBJ2-7; TRBD1 is a possible D gene (6 bases). Germline lookup yields CDR1 LGHNT and CDR2 FRNRAP. The CDR3 covers 13 residues. The ends were cut back, 6 bases at V and 6 bases at J, with 15 bases in the middle. CDR3 in amino acids: CASGRDNSVEQYF. CDR3 bases: TGTGCTAGTGGCCGGGACAACTCCGTCGAGCAGTACTTC.

This clone was detected once. This chain joins TRBV4-3 and TRBJ2-7; TRBD1 matches 7 bases. The CDR3 sequence is 15 residues long. Germline CDR1 is LGHNA and CDR2 is YSLEER. J was trimmed by 3 bases and V by 4 bases; bases with no gene match: 9. CDR3 protein: CASSPSGTADYEQYF. In nucleotides, the CDR3 is TGCGCCAGCAGCCCATCCGGGACAGCGGACTACGAGCAGTACTTC.

The genes are TRBV5-6 and TRBJ1-1, with no clear D. Germline V gene sequence: CDR1 SGHDT, CDR2 YYEEEE. The V gene lost 1 base and the J gene lost 1 base, with 14 bases spanning the gap. The CDR3 contains 16 residues. CDR3 sequence (DNA): TGTGCCAGCAGCTTGCTCGGGAGCCGTGGGAACACTGAAGCTTTCTTT. Translating it yields CASSLLGSRGNTEAFF.

The V call is TRBV7-9, the J call TRBJ2-7, with 9 bases that match TRBD1. CDR3 size: 16 residues. Germline CDR1 SEHNR, CDR2 FQNEAQ (reference sequence). V shed 0 bases, J shed 6 bases, and the junction held 9 bases outside the gene matches. The CDR3, as DNA: TGTGCCAGCAGCTTAGCGGGGACAGGGAAAGACGGCGAGCAGTACTTC. Translation: CASSLAGTGKDGEQYF. Full variable domain (rest looked up from reference TRBV7-9 and TRBJ2-7): DTGVSQNPRHKITKRGQNVTFRCDPISEHNRLYWYRQTLGQGPEFLTYFQNEAQLEKSRLLSDRFSAERPKGSFSTLEIQRTEQGDSAMYLCASSLAGTGKDGEQYFGPGTRLTVT.

This clone showed up just a few times. The V gene is TRBV28, the J gene TRBJ2-7, with a tentative D call TRBD1 (7 bases). V dropped 3 bases and J dropped 1 base, with 13 bases sitting between them. CDR3 size: 15 residues. Germline V gene sequence: CDR1 MDHEN, CDR2 SYDVKM. The CDR3 coding sequence is TGTGCCAGCAGTTTGGGGGCAGGGGGGTCCTACGAGCAGTACTTC. This gives the protein CASSLGAGGSYEQYF.

This clone was recorded only once. The chain joins TRBV7-2 to TRBJ1-1, with unresolved D. Germline V lookup: CDR1 SGHTA, CDR2 FQGNSA. The CDR3 covers 13 residues. The ends were cut back, 1 base at V and 4 bases at J, with 7 bases in the middle. This CDR3 is CASSLEGFTEAFF. CDR3 in DNA: TGTGCCAGCAGCTTAGAAGGGTTCACTGAAGCTTTCTTT.

This clone appeared a single time. The V gene is TRBV5-1, the J gene TRBJ2-7, with D perhaps assigned TRBD1 or TRBD2 (5 bases each). The germline V gene encodes CDR1 SGHRS and CDR2 YFSETQ. The CDR3 contains 13 residues. Between the trimmed V and J ends, which lost 4 bases and 7 bases, there was a span of 15 bases. CDR3 loop: CASSPREGLEQYF. The CDR3 DNA sequence: TGCGCCAGCAGCCCTCGAGAGGGGCTAGAGCAGTACTTC.

The chain employs TRBV18 and TRBJ2-7; TRBD1 aligns across 10 bases. The J segment lost 1 base and the V segment lost 0 bases, leaving 0 bases of the junction unmatched. Looked up from germline, CDR1 is KGHSH and CDR2 is LQKENI. The length of the CDR3 is 15 residues. CDR3 coding DNA: TGTGCCAGCTCACCACCGGGACAGGGGTCCTACGAGCAGTACTTC. This encodes CASSPPGQGSYEQYF.

The gene calls are TRBV5-1 and TRBJ1-3; D remains ambiguous. The CDR3 loop spans 12 amino acids. V dropped 2 bases and J dropped 4 bases, with 4 bases sitting between them. Per germline, CDR1 SGHRS and CDR2 YFSETQ. Here the CDR3 DNA reads TGCGCCAGCAGCTTCTCAGGAAACACCATATATTTT. Translating gives CASSFSGNTIYF.

The J gene is TRBJ1-5, the V gene TRBV18, with D possibly matching TRBD1 (5 bases). CDR1 is KGHSH and CDR2 is LQKENI in the germline V gene. Between the trimmed V and J ends, which lost 3 bases and 0 bases, there was a span of 15 bases. This CDR3 contains 17 residues. The CDR3 coding sequence is TGTGCCAGCTCACCCCCGCCCGGACACAATAGCAATCAGCCCCAGCATTTT. It specifies CASSPPPGHNSNQPQHF.

The CDR3 DNA sequence: TGTGCCAGCAGGAGGACAGGGGGCGCTCATGGCTACACCTTC. Its translation: CASRRTGGAHGYTF. J is TRBJ1-2 and V is TRBV5-4; 11 bases agree with TRBD1. After removal of 5 bases from V and 6 bases from J, the junction contained 6 bases not matched to a gene. CDR1 is SGHNT and CDR2 is YYREEE in the germline V gene (reference sequence). CDR3 length: 14 amino acids. The complete variable domain, with remaining parts taken from reference TRBV5-4 and TRBJ1-2, reads ETGVTQSPTHLIKTRGQQVTLRCSSQSGHNTVSWYQQALGQGPQFIFQYYREEENGRGNFPPRFSGLQFPNYSSELNVNALELDDSALYLCASRRTGGAHGYTFGSGTRLTVV.

The chain couples TRBV4-1 to TRBJ1-6; D is uncertain. The CDR3 runs 18 residues. Germline CDR1 reads MGHRA; CDR2 reads YSYEKL. Trimming pared 0 bases from V and 5 bases from J, leaving 17 bases between. The CDR3 sequence is CASSQEGRGFGDNSPLHF. The CDR3 DNA reads TGCGCCAGCAGCCAAGAAGGGCGCGGTTTTGGCGATAATTCACCCCTCCACTTT.

The rearrangement links TRBV18 to TRBJ1-2, with D unclear. The germline V and J ends were trimmed by 1 base and 8 bases, with 8 bases remaining between them. This CDR3 is built from 12 residues. Germline V CDR1 and CDR2: KGHSH, LQKENI. CDR3 loop: CASSPQSFGYTF. As DNA, the CDR3 is TGTGCCAGCTCACCACAATCGTTCGGCTACACCTTC.

The chain is built from TRBV5-1 and TRBJ2-7; TRBD2 matches 7 bases. The J segment lost 1 base and the V segment lost 7 bases, leaving 11 bases of the junction unmatched. Germline V lookup: CDR1 SGHRS, CDR2 YFSETQ. CDR3 size: 15 residues. As DNA, the CDR3 is TGCGCCAGCTCCTCGGCCTCGGGAGGTTCCTACGAGCAGTACTTC. The encoded protein is CASSSASGGSYEQYF. The entire variable domain, with the rest obtained from reference TRBV5-1 and TRBJ2-7, is as follows: KAGVTQTPRYLIKTRGQQVTLSCSPISGHRSVSWYQQTPGQGLQFLFEYFSETQRNKGNFPGRFSGRQFSNSRSEMNVSTLELGDSALYLCASSSASGGSYEQYFGPGTRLTVT.

This sequence joins TRBV28 and TRBJ1-2; 9 nucleotides line up with TRBD1. From germline, CDR1 is MDHEN and CDR2 SYDVKM. Trimming removed 6 bases from V and 3 bases from J; junction bases left unmatched: 11. This CDR3 has 16 amino acids. In DNA, the CDR3 is TGTGCCAGCAGAACCCCCCCGGGACAGGGTTACTATGGCTACACCTTC. This gives the protein CASRTPPGQGYYGYTF.

The V call is TRBV18, the J call TRBJ2-7, with a possible D match to TRBD1 (6 bases). Germline V gene lookup returns CDR1 KGHSH and CDR2 LQKENI. V was shortened by 4 bases and J by 7 bases, with 17 bases between the two germline ends. This CDR3 has 14 amino acids. CDR3 nucleotide sequence: TGTGCCAGCTCACAAGGAACTCAAAGGGGGGAGCAGTACTTC. It specifies CASSQGTQRGEQYF.

In its sample, this clone was seen once. The V call is TRBV7-2, the J call TRBJ1-2; no firm D call. V was clipped by 0 bases and J by 0 bases, with 17 bases between them. Germline values: CDR1 SGHTA, CDR2 FQGNSA. The CDR3 is 18 amino acids. CDR3 DNA sequence: TGTGCCAGCAGCTTAGCTGGGGTCAGAGTAAGACCTAACTATGGCTACACCTTC. It codes for CASSLAGVRVRPNYGYTF.

J is TRBJ1-6 and V is TRBV6-5; weak D call: TRBD1 (5 bases). The CDR3 loop spans 15 amino acids. CDR1 is MNHEY, CDR2 SVGAGI, per germline. Trimming removed 4 bases at V and 6 bases at J, with 13 bases between. CDR3: CASSSRDGTNSPLHF. The CDR3 nucleotides read TGTGCCAGCAGTTCTCGGGACGGTACTAATTCACCCCTCCACTTT.

The chain recombines TRBV15 with TRBJ2-1; D could derive from TRBD1 or TRBD2 (5 bases each). The V end lost 3 bases, the J end lost 7 bases, and 16 bases lay between the germline ends. Looked up from germline, CDR1 is LNHNV and CDR2 is YYDKDF (reference sequence). The CDR3 length is 15 residues. Here the CDR3 DNA reads TGTGCCACCAGCAGGCTAAGAGGGGAAAGTAATGAGCAGTTCTTC. This translates into CATSRLRGESNEQFF.

The chain employs TRBV7-2 and TRBJ2-3, with 10 bases fitting TRBD2. Trimming removed 0 bases from V and 3 bases from J; junction bases left unmatched: 9. Looked up from germline, CDR1 is SGHTA and CDR2 is FQGNSA. The CDR3 length is 18 residues. The DNA for the CDR3 is TGTGCCAGCAGCTTAGCGTTCTCTAGCGGGAGTCGGACAGATACGCAGTATTTT. Its protein is CASSLAFSSGSRTDTQYF.